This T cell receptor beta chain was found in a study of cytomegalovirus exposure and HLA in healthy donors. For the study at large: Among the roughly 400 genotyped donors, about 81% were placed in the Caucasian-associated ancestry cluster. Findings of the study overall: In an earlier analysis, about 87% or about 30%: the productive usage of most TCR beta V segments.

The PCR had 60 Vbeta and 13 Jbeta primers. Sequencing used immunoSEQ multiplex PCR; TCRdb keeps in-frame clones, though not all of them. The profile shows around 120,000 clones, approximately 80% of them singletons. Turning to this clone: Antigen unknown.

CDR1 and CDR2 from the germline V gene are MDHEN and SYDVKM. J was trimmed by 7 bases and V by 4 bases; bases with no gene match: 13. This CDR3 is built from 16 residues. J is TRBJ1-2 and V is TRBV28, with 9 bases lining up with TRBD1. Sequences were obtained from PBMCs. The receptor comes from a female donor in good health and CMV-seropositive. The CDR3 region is CASSSMDRGPVVGYTF. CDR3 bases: TGTGCCAGCAGTTCCATGGACAGGGGTCCTGTCGTTGGCTACACCTTC.